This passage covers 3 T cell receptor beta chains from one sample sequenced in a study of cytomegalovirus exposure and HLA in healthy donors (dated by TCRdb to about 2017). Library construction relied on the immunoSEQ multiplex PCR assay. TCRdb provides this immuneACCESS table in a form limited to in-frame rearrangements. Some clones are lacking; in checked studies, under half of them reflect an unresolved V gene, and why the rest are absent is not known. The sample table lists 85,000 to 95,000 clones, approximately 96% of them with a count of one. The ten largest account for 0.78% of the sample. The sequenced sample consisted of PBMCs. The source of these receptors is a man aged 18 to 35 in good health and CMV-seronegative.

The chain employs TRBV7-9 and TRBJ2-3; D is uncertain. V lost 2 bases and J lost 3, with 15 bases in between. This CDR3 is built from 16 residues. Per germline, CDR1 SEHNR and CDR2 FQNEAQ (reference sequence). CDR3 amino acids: CASSLQAGRSTDTQYF. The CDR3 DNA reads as TGTGCCAGCAGCTTACAGGCAGGTCGATCAACAGATACGCAGTATTTT.

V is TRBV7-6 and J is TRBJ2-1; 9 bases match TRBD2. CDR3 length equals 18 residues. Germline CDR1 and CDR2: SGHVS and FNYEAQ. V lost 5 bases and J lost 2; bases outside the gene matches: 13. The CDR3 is CASSLVGFSGSPYNEQFF. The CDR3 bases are TGTGCCAGCAGCCTAGTTGGTTTTAGCGGGAGCCCCTACAATGAGCAGTTCTTC.

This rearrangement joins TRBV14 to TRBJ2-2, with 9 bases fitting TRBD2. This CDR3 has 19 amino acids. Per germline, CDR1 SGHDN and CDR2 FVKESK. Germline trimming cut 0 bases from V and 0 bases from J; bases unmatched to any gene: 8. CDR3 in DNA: TGTGCCAGCAGCCAAGATTGGCTAGCGGGATATACGAACACCGGGGAGCTGTTTTTT. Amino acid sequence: CASSQDWLAGYTNTGELFF.